This T cell receptor (beta chain) was identified during a study of PD-L1 blockade in urothelial cancer. Study-wide background: Patients previously received 0 to 3 chemotherapy regimens. At 6 weeks and at 3 weeks (second dose) after treatment start, blood was analyzed.

Pretreatment and on-treatment samples were taken, numbering 1 to 8 per patient. The repertoire was sequenced with immunoSEQ multiplex PCR; TCRdb's copy has only in-frame clones and lacks some. This table has approximately 80,000 clones, roughly 82% appearing once. The J segment lost 5 bases and the V segment lost 7 bases, leaving 9 bases of the junction unmatched. Germline V gene sequence: CDR1 MNHNS, CDR2 SASEGT. CDR3 length: 14 residues. This sequence was found in a man between 65 and 85 years old with urothelial cancer. This chain uses TRBV6-1 with TRBJ2-5; TRBD1 matches 8 bases. The source material was PBMCs, sampled around atezolizumab (anti-PD-L1) treatment. The CDR3 reads CASNAGRGLETQYF. In DNA, the CDR3 is TGTGCCAGCAACGCCGGCAGGGGGCTGGAGACCCAGTACTTC.